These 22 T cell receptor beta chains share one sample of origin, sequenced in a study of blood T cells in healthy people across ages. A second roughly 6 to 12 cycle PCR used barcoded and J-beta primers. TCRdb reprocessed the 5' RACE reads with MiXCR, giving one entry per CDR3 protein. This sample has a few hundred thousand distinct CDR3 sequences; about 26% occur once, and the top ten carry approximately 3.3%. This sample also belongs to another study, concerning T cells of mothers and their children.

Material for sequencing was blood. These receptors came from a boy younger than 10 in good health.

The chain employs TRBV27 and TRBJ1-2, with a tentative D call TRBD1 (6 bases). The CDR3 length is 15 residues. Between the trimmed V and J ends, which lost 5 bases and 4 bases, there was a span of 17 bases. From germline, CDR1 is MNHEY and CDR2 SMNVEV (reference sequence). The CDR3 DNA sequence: TGTGCCAGCAGTAATCTGAGGGGGGGAGGCTATGGCTACACCTTC. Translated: CASSNLRGGGYGYTF.

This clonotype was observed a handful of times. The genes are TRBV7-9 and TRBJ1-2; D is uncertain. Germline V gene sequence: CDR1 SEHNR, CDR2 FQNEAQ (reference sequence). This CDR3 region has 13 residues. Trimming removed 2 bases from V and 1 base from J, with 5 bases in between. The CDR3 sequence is CASSLSVNYGYTF. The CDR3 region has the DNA TGTGCCAGCAGCTTATCAGTTAACTATGGCTACACCTTC.

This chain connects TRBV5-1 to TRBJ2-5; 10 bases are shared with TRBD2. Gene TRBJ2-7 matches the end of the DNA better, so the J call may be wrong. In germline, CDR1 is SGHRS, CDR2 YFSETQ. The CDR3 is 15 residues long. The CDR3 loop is CASSPTGTSDYEQYF. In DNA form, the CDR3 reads TGCGCCAGCAGCCCTACCGGGACTAGCGACTACGAGCAGTACTTC.

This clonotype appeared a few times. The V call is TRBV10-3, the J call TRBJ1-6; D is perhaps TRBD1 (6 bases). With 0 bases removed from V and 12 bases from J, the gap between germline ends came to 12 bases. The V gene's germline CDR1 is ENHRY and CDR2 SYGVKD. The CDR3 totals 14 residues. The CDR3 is CAISESGDNLPLHF. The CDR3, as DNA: TGTGCCATCAGTGAGTCGGGGGACAATCTACCCCTCCACTTT.

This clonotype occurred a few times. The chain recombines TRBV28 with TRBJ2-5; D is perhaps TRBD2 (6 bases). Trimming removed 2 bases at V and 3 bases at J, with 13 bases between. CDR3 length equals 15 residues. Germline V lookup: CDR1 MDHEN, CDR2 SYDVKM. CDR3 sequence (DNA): TGTGCCAGCAGTTTAGTAGCGGCCACTGAAGAGACCCAGTACTTC. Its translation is CASSLVAATEETQYF. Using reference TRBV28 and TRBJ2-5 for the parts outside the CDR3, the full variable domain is DVKVTQSSRYLVKRTGEKVFLECVQDMDHENMFWYRQDPGLGLRLIYFSYDVKMKEKGDIPEGYSVSREKKERFSLILESASTNQTSMYLCASSLVAATEETQYFGPGTRLLVL.

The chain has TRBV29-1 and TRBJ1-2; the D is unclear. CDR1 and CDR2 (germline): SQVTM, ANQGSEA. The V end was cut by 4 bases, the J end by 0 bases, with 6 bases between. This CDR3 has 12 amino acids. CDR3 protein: CSVAEANYGYTF. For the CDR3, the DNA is TGCAGCGTTGCCGAAGCTAACTATGGCTACACCTTC.

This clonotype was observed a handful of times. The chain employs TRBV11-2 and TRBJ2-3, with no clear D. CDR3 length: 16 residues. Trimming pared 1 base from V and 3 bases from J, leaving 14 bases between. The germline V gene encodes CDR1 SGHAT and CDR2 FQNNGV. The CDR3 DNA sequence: TGTGCCAGCAGCTTAGGAACAGCGAGGATTACAGATACGCAGTATTTT. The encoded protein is CASSLGTARITDTQYF.

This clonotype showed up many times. In DNA, the CDR3 is TGTGCCAGCAGCCCGAATCCGGGCCCCAACGAGCAGTACTTC. Translation gives CASSPNPGPNEQYF. The V and J genes are TRBV7-2 and TRBJ2-7; D not certain. The germline V gene has CDR1 SGHTA and CDR2 FQGNSA. Trimming cost V 5 bases and J 5 bases, with 16 bases left between them. The CDR3 is 14 residues long. The full variable domain, rest sourced from reference TRBV7-2 and TRBJ2-7, is GAGVSQSPSNKVTEKGKDVELRCDPISGHTALYWYRQSLGQGLEFLIYFQGNSAPDKSGLPSDRFSAERTGGSVSTLTIQRTQQEDSAVYLCASSPNPGPNEQYFGPGTRLTVT.

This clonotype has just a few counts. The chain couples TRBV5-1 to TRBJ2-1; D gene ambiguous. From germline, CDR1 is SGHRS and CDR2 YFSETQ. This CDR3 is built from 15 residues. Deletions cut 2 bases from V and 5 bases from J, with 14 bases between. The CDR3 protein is CASSFQAKGHNEQFF. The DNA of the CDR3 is TGCGCCAGCAGCTTTCAGGCCAAAGGACACAATGAGCAGTTCTTC.

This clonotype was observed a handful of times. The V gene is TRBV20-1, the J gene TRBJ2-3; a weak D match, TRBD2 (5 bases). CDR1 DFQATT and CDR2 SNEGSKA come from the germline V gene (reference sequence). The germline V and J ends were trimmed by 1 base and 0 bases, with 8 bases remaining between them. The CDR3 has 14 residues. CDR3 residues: CSARARTSTDTQYF. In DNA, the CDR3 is TGCAGTGCTAGAGCGCGGACTAGCACAGATACGCAGTATTTT.

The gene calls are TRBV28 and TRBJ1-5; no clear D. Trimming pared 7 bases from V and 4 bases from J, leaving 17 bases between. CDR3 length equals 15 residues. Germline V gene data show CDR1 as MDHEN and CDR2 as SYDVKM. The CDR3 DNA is TGTGCCAGCAAGTCCTATATCACCCCTAATCAGCCCCAGCATTTT. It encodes CASKSYITPNQPQHF.

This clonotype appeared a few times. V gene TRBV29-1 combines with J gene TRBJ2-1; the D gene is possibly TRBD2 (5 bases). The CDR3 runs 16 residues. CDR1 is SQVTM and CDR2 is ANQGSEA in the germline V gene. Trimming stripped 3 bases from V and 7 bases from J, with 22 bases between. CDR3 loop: CSVDGGYAGFLNEQFF. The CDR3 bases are TGCAGCGTTGATGGCGGGTATGCGGGCTTTTTGAATGAGCAGTTCTTC.

The CDR3 DNA reads TGTGCCAGCGGGGACAGCAACCAAGAGACCCAGTACTTC. Amino acids: CASGDSNQETQYF. V gene TRBV2 combines with J gene TRBJ2-5, with 7 bases lining up with TRBD1. The CDR3 length is 13 residues. Trimming cost V 8 bases and J 0 bases; bases outside gene matches: 3. The V gene's germline CDR1 is SNHLY and CDR2 FYNNEI.

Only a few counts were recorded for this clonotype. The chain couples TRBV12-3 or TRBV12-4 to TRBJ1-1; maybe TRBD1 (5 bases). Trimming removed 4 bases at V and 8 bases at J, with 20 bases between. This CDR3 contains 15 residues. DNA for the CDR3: TGTGCCAGCAGTTCCGTCGGGGCCGAGAGAGTAGAAGCTTTCTTT. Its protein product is CASSSVGAERVEAFF.

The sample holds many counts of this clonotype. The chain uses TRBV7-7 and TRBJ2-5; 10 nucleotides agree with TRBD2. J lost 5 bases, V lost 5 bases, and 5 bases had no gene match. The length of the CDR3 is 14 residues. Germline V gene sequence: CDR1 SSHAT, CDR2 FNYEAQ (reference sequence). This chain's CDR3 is CASSPSGRGETQYF. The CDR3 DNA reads TGTGCCAGCAGCCCTAGCGGGAGAGGGGAGACCCAGTACTTC.

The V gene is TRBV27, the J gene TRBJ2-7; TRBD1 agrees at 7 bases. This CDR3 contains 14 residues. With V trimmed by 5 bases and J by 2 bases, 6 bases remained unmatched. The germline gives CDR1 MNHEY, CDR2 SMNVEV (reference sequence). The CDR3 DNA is TGTGCCAGCAGTCATCAGACAGGGCCCTACGAGCAGTACTTC. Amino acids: CASSHQTGPYEQYF.

This chain's CDR3 is CASSVDSSSQITQYF. The CDR3 DNA reads TGTGCCAGCAGCGTAGATAGCTCTTCGCAGATCACGCAGTATTTT. The rearrangement uses TRBV9 and TRBJ2-3; D remains unclear. The CDR3 is made up of 15 amino acids. Trimming took off 0 bases at V and 9 bases at J, with 17 bases between the two ends. CDR1 is SGDLS and CDR2 is YYNGEE in the germline V gene. The full variable domain, with the rest looked up from reference TRBV9 and TRBJ2-3, is DSGVTQTPKHLITATGQRVTLRCSPRSGDLSVYWYQQSLDQGLQFLIQYYNGEERAKGNILERFSAQQFPDLHSELNLSSLELGDSALYFCASSVDSSSQITQYFGPGTRLTVL.

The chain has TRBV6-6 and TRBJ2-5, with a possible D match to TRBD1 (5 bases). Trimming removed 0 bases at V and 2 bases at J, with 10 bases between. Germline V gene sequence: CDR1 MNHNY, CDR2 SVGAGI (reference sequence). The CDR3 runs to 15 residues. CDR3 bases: TGTGCCAGCAGTTACTCAGGGGTACAACAAGAGACCCAGTACTTC. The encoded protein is CASSYSGVQQETQYF.

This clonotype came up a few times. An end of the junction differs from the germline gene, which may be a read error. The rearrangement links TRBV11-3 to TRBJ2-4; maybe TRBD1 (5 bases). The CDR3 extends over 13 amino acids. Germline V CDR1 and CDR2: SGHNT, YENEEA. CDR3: CASSLGVSDIQYF. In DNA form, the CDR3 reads TGTGCCAGTAGCTTAGGGGTCAGCGACATTCAGTACTTC. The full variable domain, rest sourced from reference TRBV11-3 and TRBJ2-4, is EAGVVQSPRYKIIEKKQPVAFWCNPISGHNTLYWYLQNLGQGPELLIRYENEEAVDDSQLPKDRFSAERLKGVDSTLKIQPAELGDSAVYLCASSLGVSDIQYFGAGTRLSVL.

The CDR3, as DNA: TGTGCCAGCAAACAGTTAGCTAACTATGGCTACACCTTC. Amino acid sequence: CASKQLANYGYTF. The chain combines TRBV12-3 or TRBV12-4 with TRBJ1-2; D is unclear. The CDR3 runs to 13 residues. V lost 7 bases, J lost 0 bases, and 9 bases lay in between.

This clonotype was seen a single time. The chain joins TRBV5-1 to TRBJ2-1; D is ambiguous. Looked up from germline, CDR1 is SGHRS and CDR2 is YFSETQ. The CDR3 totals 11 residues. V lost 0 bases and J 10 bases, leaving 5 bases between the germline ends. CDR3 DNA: TGCGCCAGCAGCTTGGCGGCAGAGCAGTTCTTC. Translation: CASSLAAEQFF.

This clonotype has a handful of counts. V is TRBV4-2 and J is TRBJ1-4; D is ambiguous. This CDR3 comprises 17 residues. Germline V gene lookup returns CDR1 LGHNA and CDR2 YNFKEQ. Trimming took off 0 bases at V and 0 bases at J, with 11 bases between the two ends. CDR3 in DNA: TGTGCCAGCAGCCAAGATTGGAGGTCTGCAACTAATGAAAAACTGTTTTTT. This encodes CASSQDWRSATNEKLFF.